Included here is one TCR beta chain sequence, with context. Its antigen is not known. In TCRdb, the RT-PCR reads were re-called with MiXCR into one record per CDR3 protein. The table records approximately 310,000 distinct CDR3 sequences, about a fifth of them present only once. This sample was taken from a study of response to subunit inactivated influenza vaccine. General study results and limits: Each seasonal influenza vaccination recruits few new T cells, the authors suggested.

The sequencing here drew on PBMCs from blood, taken approximately 20 months after vaccination. The receptor's source is a man aged 50 to 69 who received an inactivated influenza vaccine.

The CDR3 DNA reads as TGTGCCAGCAGCTCCCGGACTAGCGTTGGCACAGATACGCAGTATTTT. Protein: CASSSRTSVGTDTQYF. The rearrangement links TRBV4-2 to TRBJ2-3; 9 positions match TRBD2. Germline CDR1 reads LGHNA; CDR2 reads YNFKEQ. V dropped 5 bases and J dropped 1; count of bases not matched to a gene: 7. The CDR3 is 16 amino acids.